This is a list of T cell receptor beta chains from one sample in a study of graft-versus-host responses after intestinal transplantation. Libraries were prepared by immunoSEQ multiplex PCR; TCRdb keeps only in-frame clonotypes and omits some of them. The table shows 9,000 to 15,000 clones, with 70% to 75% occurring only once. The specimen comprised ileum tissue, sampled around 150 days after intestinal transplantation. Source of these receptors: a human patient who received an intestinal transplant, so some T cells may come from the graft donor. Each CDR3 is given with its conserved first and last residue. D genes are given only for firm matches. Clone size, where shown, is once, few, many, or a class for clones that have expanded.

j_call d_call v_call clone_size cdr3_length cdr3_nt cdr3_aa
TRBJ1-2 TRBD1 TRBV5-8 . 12 TGTGCCAGCACCCCCCGGACAGGTGGCTACACCTTC CASTPRTGGYTF
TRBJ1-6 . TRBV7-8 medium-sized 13 TGTGCCAGCAGTGAACCTATGGGGGCCCCCCTCCACTTT CASSEPMGAPLHF
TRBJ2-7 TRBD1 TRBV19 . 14 TGTGCCAGTAGTCCGTGGGACAGGCCCTACGAGCAGTACTTC CASSPWDRPYEQYF
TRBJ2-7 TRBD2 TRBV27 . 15 TGTGCCAGCAGTTTCTCCGGGACTAGCGGGGACGAGCAGTACTTC CASSFSGTSGDEQYF
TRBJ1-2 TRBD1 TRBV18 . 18 TGTGCCAGCTCACCATACACGATGAACAGGGGTCAACGCTATGGCTACACCTTC CASSPYTMNRGQRYGYTF
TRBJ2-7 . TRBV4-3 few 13 TGCGCCAGCAGCCAAGAGTGGGCGCGCGAGCAGTACTTC CASSQEWAREQYF
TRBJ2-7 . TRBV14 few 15 TGTGCCAGCAGTGTGGGGGAGGTTCCCTCGGGCGAGCAGTACTTC CASSVGEVPSGEQYF
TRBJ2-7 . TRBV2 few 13 TGTGCCAGCAGTCCAGATACCTCCTACGAGCAGTACTTC CASSPDTSYEQYF
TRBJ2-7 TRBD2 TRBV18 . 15 TGTGCCAGCTCATCGACTAGCGAACACACCTACGAGCAGTACTTC CASSSTSEHTYEQYF
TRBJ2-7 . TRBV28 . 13 TGTGCCAGCAGCGATCCACTGAGCTACGAGCAGTACTTC CASSDPLSYEQYF
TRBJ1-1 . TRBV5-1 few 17 TGCGCCAGCAGCTTGGCCGGAGCAGGGGAAGTGGACACTGAAGCTTTCTTT CASSLAGAGEVDTEAFF
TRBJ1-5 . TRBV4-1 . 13 TGCGCCAGCAGCCAAGTCCCCTATCAGCCCCAGCATTTT CASSQVPYQPQHF
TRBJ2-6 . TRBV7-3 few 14 TGTGCCAGCAGCTTACAGGGTGGGGCCAACGTCCTGACTTTC CASSLQGGANVLTF
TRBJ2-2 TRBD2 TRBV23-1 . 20 TGCGCCAGCAGTCAACTCAACGATGGGCTAGCGGAGAGTATTACCGGGGAGCTGTTTTTT CASSQLNDGLAESITGELFF
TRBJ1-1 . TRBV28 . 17 TGTGCCAGCAGTTTCGGGGGTGCGGTGAGGTCGAACACTGAAGCTTTCTTT CASSFGGAVRSNTEAFF
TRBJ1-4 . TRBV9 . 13 TGTGCCAGCAGCTCCCGGGGGAATGAAAAACTGTTTTTT CASSSRGNEKLFF
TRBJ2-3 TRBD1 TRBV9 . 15 TGTGCCAGCAGCGCGGGACAGGGGGGCACAGATACGCAGTATTTT CASSAGQGGTDTQYF
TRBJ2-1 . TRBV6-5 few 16 TGTGCCAGCAGTTACTCCCGGGGGAGCTCCTACAATGAGCAGTTCTTC CASSYSRGSSYNEQFF
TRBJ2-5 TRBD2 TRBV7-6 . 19 TGTGCCAGCAGCTTAGTATGGACTAGCGGGAGTTTGGACCAAGAGACCCAGTACTTC CASSLVWTSGSLDQETQYF
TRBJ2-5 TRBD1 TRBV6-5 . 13 TGTGCCAGCAGTCCAACAGGGGTGAAGACCCAGTACTTC CASSPTGVKTQYF
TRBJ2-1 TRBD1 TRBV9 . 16 TGTGCCAGCAGCGCCCAGGGACAGGGGATGTGGAATGAGCAGTTCTTC CASSAQGQGMWNEQFF
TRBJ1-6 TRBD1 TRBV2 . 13 TGTGCCAGCAGCAGACAGGGAATTTCACCCCTCCACTTT CASSRQGISPLHF
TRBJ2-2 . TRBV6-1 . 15 TGTGCCAGCAAACGCCGTGAGGGAGGCACCGGGGAGCTGTTTTTT CASKRREGGTGELFF
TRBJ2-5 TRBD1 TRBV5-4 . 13 TGTGCCAGCAGCCAACAGGGGGGAAAGACCCAGTACTTC CASSQQGGKTQYF
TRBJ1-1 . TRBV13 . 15 TGTGCCAGCAGCTTAGGTTCAAGGAGGTGGGCCGAAGCTTTCTTT CASSLGSRRWAEAFF
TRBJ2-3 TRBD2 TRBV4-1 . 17 TGCGCCAGCAGCCAAGAACCTAGCGGGAGAGGGGCAGATACGCAGTATTTT CASSQEPSGRGADTQYF
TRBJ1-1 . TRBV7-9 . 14 TGTGCCAGCAGCTTAACGCGAGTTAACACTGAAGCTTTCTTT CASSLTRVNTEAFF
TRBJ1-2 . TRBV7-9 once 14 TGTGCCAGCAGCTTCGGCTTTCTCGGGTATGGCTACACCTTC CASSFGFLGYGYTF
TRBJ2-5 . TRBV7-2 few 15 TGTGCCAGCAGCTTAGGGGCTAGCCTGCAAGAGACCCAGTACTTC CASSLGASLQETQYF
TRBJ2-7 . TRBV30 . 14 TGTGCCTGGAGTGTATTGGGTGGCGGAGACGAGCAGTACTTC CAWSVLGGGDEQYF